The 10 T cell receptor beta chains in this list originate from one sample, sequenced in a study of identical twins. In TCRdb, the 5' RACE reads were re-called with MiXCR into one record per CDR3 protein. The profile covers approximately 590,000 distinct CDR3 sequences, with 9.6% appearing a single time and around 3.1% taken by the ten largest. These sequences were also reported in another study, on yellow fever vaccine responses in identical twins.

Specimen: PBMCs. These receptor sequences come from a woman under 30 in good health.

This clonotype has ten or more counts. The chain uses TRBV4-2 and TRBJ2-1; D is undetermined. Trimming pared 4 bases from V and 5 bases from J, leaving 12 bases between. The CDR3 extends over 14 amino acids. From germline, CDR1 is LGHNA and CDR2 YNFKEQ. The CDR3 DNA reads as TGTGCCAGCAGCCCTCGGGCTATAAACAATGAGCAGTTCTTC. It specifies CASSPRAINNEQFF.

This clonotype came up many times. The rearrangement links TRBV2 to TRBJ2-1, with 10 positions matching TRBD2. Germline lookup yields CDR1 SNHLY and CDR2 FYNNEI. Unmatched junction bases numbered 4, after V lost 2 bases and J lost 6 bases. This CDR3 is 15 amino acids long. The CDR3 sequence is CASSELAGGLNEQFF. The CDR3 DNA is TGTGCCAGCAGTGAATTAGCGGGAGGACTCAATGAGCAGTTCTTC.

This clonotype was counted only a few times. The chain recombines TRBV6-2 or TRBV6-3 with TRBJ2-1, with 8 positions matching TRBD2. This CDR3 comprises 16 residues. The J segment lost 9 bases and the V segment lost 2 bases, leaving 12 bases of the junction unmatched. Germline CDR1 reads MNHEY; CDR2 reads SVGEGT. The CDR3 nucleotides read TGTGCCAGCAGTTACGCCCGGGGGGGCCGGTTCGTTGAGCAGTTCTTC. As protein: CASSYARGGRFVEQFF.

This clonotype has a handful of counts. The chain recombines TRBV9 with TRBJ2-5, with 8 nucleotides matching TRBD2. The CDR3 sequence is 18 residues long. Germline values: CDR1 SGDLS, CDR2 YYNGEE. V lost 0 bases, J lost 5 bases, and 15 bases stayed unmatched. CDR3 region: CASSVESENGGAEETQYF. The CDR3 DNA sequence: TGTGCCAGCAGCGTAGAAAGTGAGAACGGGGGGGCGGAGGAGACCCAGTACTTC.

This clonotype was seen a few times. The gene calls are TRBV19 and TRBJ1-1; a possible D gene is TRBD1 (5 bases). Between the trimmed V and J ends, which lost 9 bases and 1 base, there was a span of 18 bases. The CDR3 loop spans 15 amino acids. CDR1 and CDR2 from the germline V gene are LNHDA and SQIVND (reference sequence). CDR3 protein: CARQNPGRTNTEAFF. CDR3 in DNA: TGTGCCAGGCAGAACCCGGGACGGACGAACACTGAAGCTTTCTTT.

This clonotype came up many times. V usage is TRBV5-1 and J usage is TRBJ1-4, with D unclear. Germline V gene data show CDR1 as SGHRS and CDR2 as YFSETQ. Trimming shortened V by 0 bases and J by 7 bases, and 13 bases separated the two germline ends. CDR3 length: 15 amino acids. The CDR3 DNA sequence: TGCGCCAGCAGCTTGGCCTTACAGCAGAGTGAAAAACTGTTTTTT. Amino acids: CASSLALQQSEKLFF.

This clonotype has at least ten counts. The chain combines TRBV12-3 or TRBV12-4 with TRBJ1-5; 9 nucleotides agree with TRBD1. This CDR3 is built from 15 residues. The J segment lost 3 bases and the V segment lost 6 bases, leaving 6 bases of the junction unmatched. The CDR3 DNA is TGTGCCAGCAGCGGGGACAGGGCGAACAATCAGCCCCAGCATTTT. It encodes CASSGDRANNQPQHF.

To note about this clonotype: A read error may explain this, as a much larger clone is one base away. This chain connects TRBV7-8 to TRBJ1-5; D uncertain. This CDR3 has 15 residues. Trimming left V 1 base short and J 4 bases short, with 11 bases between. Germline CDR1 and CDR2: SGHVS and FQNEAQ. CDR3 loop: CASSLGEDRNQPQHF. For the CDR3, the DNA is TGTGCCAGCAGCTTAGGGGAGGATAGAAATCAGCCCCAGCATTTT. The full variable domain, completed using reference TRBV7-8 and TRBJ1-5, is GAGVSQSPRYKVAKRGQDVALRCDPISGHVSLFWYQQALGQGPEFLTYFQNEAQLDKSGLPSDRFFAERPEGSVSTLKIQRTQQEDSAVYLCASSLGEDRNQPQHFGDGTRLSIL.

This clonotype was detected only a few times. V usage is TRBV12-3 or TRBV12-4 and J usage is TRBJ2-7; TRBD1 matches at 10 bases. CDR3 size: 15 residues. The V segment lost 3 bases and the J segment 3 bases; nucleotides outside the gene matches: 5. DNA for the CDR3: TGTGCCAGCAGTTTTCTCGGGACAGGGGTCTACGAGCAGTACTTC. It translates to CASSFLGTGVYEQYF.

This clonotype has a handful of counts. The chain has TRBV20-1 and TRBJ2-1; D call uncertain. CDR3 size: 13 residues. The ends were cut back, 0 bases at V and 7 bases at J, with 10 bases in the middle. Germline CDR1 reads DFQATT; CDR2 reads SNEGSKA (reference sequence). The CDR3 loop reads CSARDELRNEQFF. The CDR3 DNA reads as TGCAGTGCTAGAGATGAGCTTCGGAATGAGCAGTTCTTC.